These 30 T cell receptor beta chains came from one sample sequenced in a study of blood T cell repertoires in COVID-19. Sequencing used immunoSEQ multiplex PCR; TCRdb keeps in-frame clones, though not all of them. The data show 150,000 to 200,000 clones, roughly nine tenths seen once. Sequencing was done on a sample of peripheral blood. These receptors were obtained from a man between 65 and 79 years old with active or convalescent COVID-19.

This clone was observed a single time. The CDR3 loop is CATSTASGSVDEQFF. CDR3 in DNA: TGTGCCACCAGCACAGCTAGCGGCTCAGTCGATGAGCAGTTCTTC. This chain links TRBV15 with TRBJ2-1, with TRBD2 identical over 7 bases. CDR3 length equals 15 residues. V gave up 4 bases and J gave up 8 bases; unmatched junction bases: 11. Germline assignment: CDR1 LNHNV and CDR2 YYDKDF (reference sequence).

The V call is TRBV25-1, the J call TRBJ2-5, with TRBD1 matching 7 bases. The trim removed 3 bases at V and 4 bases at J, leaving 2 bases unmatched. Germline V gene sequence: CDR1 MGHDK, CDR2 SYGVNS. The CDR3 covers 13 residues. CDR3 DNA sequence: TGTGCCAGCAGTGACTACAGGGGAGAGACCCAGTACTTC. Residues: CASSDYRGETQYF.

The chain is built from TRBV5-4 and TRBJ1-1; a possible D gene is TRBD1 (6 bases). Deletions cut 4 bases from V and 1 base from J, with 11 bases between. The CDR3 sequence is 14 residues long. CDR1 is SGHNT, CDR2 YYREEE, per germline (reference sequence). CDR3 sequence reads: CASSMDRENTEAFF. CDR3 in DNA: TGTGCCAGCAGCATGGACAGAGAGAACACTGAAGCTTTCTTT.

This sequence joins TRBV19 and TRBJ1-5; D not certain. The V gene lost 6 bases and the J gene lost 5 bases, with 17 bases spanning the gap. This CDR3 contains 15 residues. Looked up from germline, CDR1 is LNHDA and CDR2 is SQIVND (reference sequence). Written as DNA, the CDR3 is TGTGCCAGTAGAAGTGTCGGAGATAATTATCAGCCCCAGCATTTT. This gives the protein CASRSVGDNYQPQHF. The full variable domain, rest sourced from reference TRBV19 and TRBJ1-5, is DGGITQSPKYLFRKEGQNVTLSCEQNLNHDAMYWYRQDPGQGLRLIYYSQIVNDFQKGDIAEGYSVSREKKESFPLTVTSAQKNPTAFYLCASRSVGDNYQPQHFGDGTRLSIL.

V is TRBV7-9 and J is TRBJ1-5; tentatively, D is TRBD1 (6 bases). This CDR3 region has 14 residues. The V gene's germline CDR1 is SEHNR and CDR2 FQNEAQ (reference sequence). The V gene lost 5 bases and the J gene lost 5 bases, with 13 bases spanning the gap. CDR3 nucleotides: TGTGCCAGCAGCCTCACAGGGATCGATCAGCCCCAGCATTTT. Translating it yields CASSLTGIDQPQHF. Supplemented by reference TRBV7-9 and TRBJ1-5, the full variable domain reads DTGVSQNPRHKITKRGQNVTFRCDPISEHNRLYWYRQTLGQGPEFLTYFQNEAQLEKSRLLSDRFSAERPKGSFSTLEIQRTEQGDSAMYLCASSLTGIDQPQHFGDGTRLSIL.

The count of this clone is one. The V call is TRBV27, the J call TRBJ1-2; D is unclear. This CDR3 contains 14 residues. Trimming took off 5 bases at V and 4 bases at J, with 14 bases between the two ends. Germline V gene sequence: CDR1 MNHEY, CDR2 SMNVEV (reference sequence). The CDR3 sequence is CASSPLGSPYGYTF. The CDR3 region has the DNA TGTGCCAGCAGTCCCCTGGGGAGCCCCTATGGCTACACCTTC.

This chain uses TRBV15 with TRBJ1-5; TRBD1 aligns across 9 bases. This CDR3 is built from 15 residues. Looked up from germline, CDR1 is LNHNV and CDR2 is YYDKDF (reference sequence). Unmatched junction bases numbered 8, after V lost 4 bases and J lost 7 bases. DNA for the CDR3: TGTGCCACCAGCACCGGGACAGGGAGGTTCCAGCCCCAGCATTTT. It codes for CATSTGTGRFQPQHF.

CDR3 bases: TGCGCCAGCAGATCCGGGACAGATACTGGGAACACCGGGGAGCTGTTTTTT. This codes for CASRSGTDTGNTGELFF. The V call is TRBV10-2, the J call TRBJ2-2; TRBD1 matches at 7 bases. Germline values: CDR1 WSHSY, CDR2 SAAADI. V lost 6 bases to trimming and J lost 1 base; unmatched junction nucleotides: 11. This CDR3 has 17 residues.

The J gene is TRBJ1-3, the V gene TRBV7-2; D is unclear. Germline CDR1 SGHTA, CDR2 FQGNSA. The CDR3 has 18 residues. Deletions cut 3 bases from V and 0 bases from J, with 18 bases between. The CDR3 bases are TGTGCCAGCAGCTTTCCTCCTTCTGGGCCACGCTCTGGAAACACCATATATTTT. Translating gives CASSFPPSGPRSGNTIYF.

V and J are TRBV11-3 and TRBJ2-1, with a weak D call TRBD2 (6 bases). This CDR3 is built from 15 residues. With 2 bases removed from V and 0 bases from J, the gap between germline ends came to 8 bases. Germline CDR1 is SGHNT and CDR2 is YENEEA. CDR3 sequence reads: CASSLTGASYNEQFF. CDR3 DNA sequence: TGTGCCAGCAGCTTAACGGGAGCCTCCTACAATGAGCAGTTCTTC.

The gene calls are TRBV5-1 and TRBJ1-6; D is perhaps TRBD1 (5 bases). The CDR3 has 16 residues. V lost 4 bases to trimming and J lost 6 bases, with 17 bases between them. Germline V gene sequence: CDR1 SGHRS, CDR2 YFSETQ. The CDR3 coding sequence is TGCGCCAGCAGCCAACCCGGGGGTGGAGGTAATTCACCCCTCCACTTT. Its translation is CASSQPGGGGNSPLHF.

The chain joins TRBV4-3 to TRBJ1-1; D not certain. Looked up from germline, CDR1 is LGHNA and CDR2 is YSLEER. The CDR3 length is 13 residues. V was clipped by 3 bases and J by 5 bases, with 10 bases between them. The CDR3 DNA sequence: TGCGCCAGCAGCCAGACCGGGAGTACTGAAGCTTTCTTT. Protein product: CASSQTGSTEAFF.

The chain is built from TRBV28 and TRBJ1-5; the match to TRBD1 covers 9 bases. The CDR3 extends over 15 amino acids. V dropped 4 bases and J dropped 2; count of bases not matched to a gene: 3. CDR1 is MDHEN and CDR2 is SYDVKM in the germline V gene. The CDR3 bases are TGTGCCAGCAGTTGGGACAGGGTGGGCAATCAGCCCCAGCATTTT. Amino acid sequence: CASSWDRVGNQPQHF.

The chain couples TRBV5-1 to TRBJ2-7; D unresolved. CDR3 length: 12 residues. V shed 5 bases and J shed 2 bases, with 8 bases lying between them. The germline CDR1 and CDR2 sequences are SGHRS and YFSETQ. This chain's CDR3 is CASRAPTYEQYF. The DNA for the CDR3 is TGCGCCAGCAGGGCCCCCACCTACGAGCAGTACTTC.

The gene calls are TRBV27 and TRBJ1-1; 8 positions match TRBD1. V shed 6 bases, J shed 4 bases, and the junction held 4 bases outside the gene matches. Per germline, CDR1 MNHEY and CDR2 SMNVEV (reference sequence). This CDR3 has 13 residues. CDR3 sequence reads: CASSRDRGTEAFF. Written as DNA, the CDR3 is TGTGCCAGCAGCCGCGACAGGGGCACTGAAGCTTTCTTT.

CDR3 nucleotide sequence: TGTGCCAGCAGGGCTCACTCTGGAAACACCATATATTTT. Its translation is CASRAHSGNTIYF. This chain links TRBV27 with TRBJ1-3; D is undetermined. The CDR3 length is 13 residues. In germline, CDR1 is MNHEY, CDR2 SMNVEV (reference sequence). Trimming cost V 6 bases and J 0 bases, with 6 bases left between them.

V gene TRBV11-2 combines with J gene TRBJ2-2; D perhaps matches TRBD1 (5 bases). Germline CDR1 reads SGHAT; CDR2 reads FQNNGV. With 3 bases removed from V and 0 bases from J, the gap between germline ends came to 14 bases. The length of the CDR3 is 17 residues. The CDR3 is CASSFPRQLPNTGELFF. The CDR3 DNA reads TGTGCCAGCAGCTTTCCGCGACAGCTTCCGAACACCGGGGAGCTGTTTTTT.

The chain joins TRBV5-4 to TRBJ1-2, with 7 bases matching TRBD1. V trimming: 4 bases; J trimming: 5 bases; junction bases outside the gene matches: 8. The germline V gene encodes CDR1 SGHNT and CDR2 YYREEE (reference sequence). CDR3 length equals 14 residues. The chain's CDR3 is CASSGAGQEYGYTF. CDR3 nucleotide sequence: TGTGCCAGCAGCGGGGCTGGACAGGAATATGGCTACACCTTC.

In nucleotides, the CDR3 is TGTGCCAGCACGAGACAGGGGTTCTCTGGAAACACCATATATTTT. It codes for CASTRQGFSGNTIYF. The rearrangement links TRBV11-2 to TRBJ1-3, with TRBD1 matching 8 bases. The V gene's germline CDR1 is SGHAT and CDR2 FQNNGV. The CDR3 runs 15 residues. Trimming cost V 7 bases and J 0 bases; bases outside gene matches: 5.

V and J are TRBV6-1 and TRBJ1-2; TRBD1 aligns across 7 bases. Germline CDR1 and CDR2: MNHNS and SASEGT. CDR3 length: 19 amino acids. After removal of 0 bases from V and 4 bases from J, the junction contained 17 bases not matched to a gene. For the CDR3, the DNA is TGTGCCAGCAGTGAAGCGCTTCGCGGCAGGGGGTTGGGGACCTATGGCTACACCTTC. Translated, it gives CASSEALRGRGLGTYGYTF.

The chain is built from TRBV1 and TRBJ2-3; whether TRBD1, the table's D call, matches the DNA was not checked. TRBV1 is a listed pseudogene. The CDR3 is 16 residues long. For the CDR3, the DNA is TGCACCAGCAGCCAAGCAGGGGGCGCGTGCACAGATACGCAGTATTTT. It encodes CTSSQAGGACTDTQYF.

The chain couples TRBV27 to TRBJ1-2; TRBD1 matches 8 bases. With 5 bases clipped from V and 3 bases from J, the junction kept 5 bases outside the gene matches. There are 14 residues in the CDR3. Germline CDR1 MNHEY, CDR2 SMNVEV (reference sequence). CDR3 sequence: CASSPRQGYYGYTF. In nucleotides, the CDR3 is TGTGCCAGCAGTCCAAGACAGGGGTACTATGGCTACACCTTC.

This sequence joins TRBV28 and TRBJ1-4, with no clear D. This CDR3 is built from 15 residues. V lost 7 bases to trimming and J lost 0 bases, with 12 bases between them. Looked up from germline, CDR1 is MDHEN and CDR2 is SYDVKM. CDR3 sequence reads: CASTRPGTTNEKLFF. The CDR3 nucleotides read TGTGCCAGCACCCGTCCGGGGACAACTAATGAAAAACTGTTTTTT.

The chain joins TRBV11-2 to TRBJ2-1; TRBD2 matches at 13 bases. Germline V gives CDR1 SGHAT, CDR2 FQNNGV. J lost 6 bases, V lost 1 base, and 6 bases had no gene match. The CDR3 contains 17 residues. CDR3 protein: CASSLGTSGRAFNEQFF. The CDR3 bases are TGTGCCAGCAGCTTAGGTACTAGCGGGAGGGCCTTCAATGAGCAGTTCTTC.

The V and J genes are TRBV30 and TRBJ1-1; D possibly corresponds to TRBD1 (5 bases). Trimming shortened V by 6 bases and J by 4 bases, and 12 bases separated the two germline ends. The CDR3 spans 12 residues. Germline lookup yields CDR1 GTSNPN and CDR2 SVGIG (reference sequence). CDR3 sequence reads: CACPGGGTEAFF. The DNA for the CDR3 is TGTGCCTGCCCGGGCGGGGGCACTGAAGCTTTCTTT.

V is TRBV6-2 or TRBV6-3 and J is TRBJ2-3, with TRBD2 as a possible D gene (5 bases). This CDR3 contains 13 residues. V was pared by 2 bases and J by 4 bases, with 7 bases between. Looked up from germline, CDR1 is MNHEY and CDR2 is SVGEGT. CDR3 nucleotides: TGTGCCAGCAGTTACCGGAGGTCAGATACGCAGTATTTT. It translates to CASSYRRSDTQYF.

The chain recombines TRBV29-1 with TRBJ1-1; D unclear. The germline V gene encodes CDR1 SQVTM and CDR2 ANQGSEA. Trimming pared 3 bases from V and 5 bases from J, leaving 19 bases between. The CDR3 is 15 amino acids. The CDR3 DNA reads TGCAGCGTTGAGGTGCGTGCGAGCCCGGGGACTGAAGCTTTCTTT. Translated, it gives CSVEVRASPGTEAFF. The full variable domain, its missing parts supplied by reference TRBV29-1 and TRBJ1-1, is SAVISQKPSRDICQRGTSLTIQCQVDSQVTMMFWYRQQPGQSLTLIATANQGSEATYESGFVIDKFPISRPNLTFSTLTVSNMSPEDSSIYLCSVEVRASPGTEAFFGQGTRLTVV.

This chain connects TRBV6-5 to TRBJ1-6; D is unresolved. Per germline, CDR1 MNHEY and CDR2 SVGAGI. Trimming left V 2 bases short and J 0 bases short, with 8 bases between. The CDR3 length is 16 residues. The CDR3 spells CASSYKGGSYNSPLHF. DNA of the CDR3: TGTGCCAGCAGTTACAAGGGAGGCTCCTATAATTCACCCCTCCACTTT.

The genes are TRBV18 and TRBJ1-2, with 11 nucleotides matching TRBD1. This CDR3 has 14 amino acids. Germline CDR1 KGHSH, CDR2 LQKENI. Germline trimming cut 3 bases from V and 4 bases from J; bases unmatched to any gene: 1. CDR3 region: CASSPGTGGYGYTF. The CDR3 region has the DNA TGTGCCAGCTCACCCGGGACAGGGGGCTATGGCTACACCTTC. The full variable domain, its missing parts supplied by reference TRBV18 and TRBJ1-2, is NAGVMQNPRHLVRRRGQEARLRCSPMKGHSHVYWYRQLPEEGLKFMVYLQKENIIDESGMPKERFSAEFPKEGPSILRIQQVVRGDSAAYFCASSPGTGGYGYTFGSGTRLTVV.

The chain has TRBV13 and TRBJ2-5, with D possibly being TRBD1 (6 bases). This CDR3 contains 14 residues. The V gene's germline CDR1 is PRHDT and CDR2 FYEKMQ (reference sequence). V dropped 4 bases and J dropped 7 bases, with 16 bases sitting between them. The CDR3 loop reads CASSSYRDIGTQYF. CDR3 nucleotides: TGTGCCAGCAGCTCGTACCGGGACATAGGGACCCAGTACTTC.